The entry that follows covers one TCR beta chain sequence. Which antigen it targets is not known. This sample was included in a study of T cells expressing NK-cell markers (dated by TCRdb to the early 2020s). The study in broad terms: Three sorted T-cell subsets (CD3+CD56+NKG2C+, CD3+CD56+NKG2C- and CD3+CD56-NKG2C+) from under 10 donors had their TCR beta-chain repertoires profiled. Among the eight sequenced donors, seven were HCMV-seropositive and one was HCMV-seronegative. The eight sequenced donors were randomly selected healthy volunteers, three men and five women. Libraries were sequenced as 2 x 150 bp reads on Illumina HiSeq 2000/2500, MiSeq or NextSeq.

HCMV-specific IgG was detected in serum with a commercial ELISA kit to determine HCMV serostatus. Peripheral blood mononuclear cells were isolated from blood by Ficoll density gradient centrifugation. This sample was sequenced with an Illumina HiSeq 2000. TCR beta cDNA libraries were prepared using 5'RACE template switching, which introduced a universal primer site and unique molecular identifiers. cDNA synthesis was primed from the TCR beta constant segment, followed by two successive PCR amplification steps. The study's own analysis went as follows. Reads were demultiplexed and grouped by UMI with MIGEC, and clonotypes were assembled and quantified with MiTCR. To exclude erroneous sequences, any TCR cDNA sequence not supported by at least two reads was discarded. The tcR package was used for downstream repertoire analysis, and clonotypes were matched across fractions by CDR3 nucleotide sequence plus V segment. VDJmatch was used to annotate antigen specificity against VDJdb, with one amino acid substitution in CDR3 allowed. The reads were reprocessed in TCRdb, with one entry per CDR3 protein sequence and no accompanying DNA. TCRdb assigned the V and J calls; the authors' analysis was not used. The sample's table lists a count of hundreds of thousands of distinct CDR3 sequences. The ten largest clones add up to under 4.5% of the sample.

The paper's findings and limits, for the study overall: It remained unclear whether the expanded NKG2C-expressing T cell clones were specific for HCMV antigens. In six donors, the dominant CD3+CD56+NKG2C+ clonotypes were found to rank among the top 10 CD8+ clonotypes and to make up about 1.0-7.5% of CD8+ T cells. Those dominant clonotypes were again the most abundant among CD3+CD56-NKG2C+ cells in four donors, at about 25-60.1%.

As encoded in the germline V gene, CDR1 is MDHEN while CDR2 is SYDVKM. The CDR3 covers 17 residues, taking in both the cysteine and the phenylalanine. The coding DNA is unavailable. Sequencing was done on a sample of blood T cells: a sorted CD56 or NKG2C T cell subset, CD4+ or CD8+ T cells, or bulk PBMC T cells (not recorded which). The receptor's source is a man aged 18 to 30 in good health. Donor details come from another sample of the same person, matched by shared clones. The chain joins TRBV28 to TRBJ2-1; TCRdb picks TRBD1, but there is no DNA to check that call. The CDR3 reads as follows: CASSTKTGTGIYNEQFF.